This is a list of T cell receptor beta chains from one sample in a study of PD-1 blockade in classical Hodgkin lymphoma. Assay: immunoSEQ multiplex PCR; the TCRdb copy retains only in-frame clones and omits some. The repertoire holds some 4,200 clones, with around 87% as singletons. Material: CD4+ T cells from blood, obtained at baseline. These receptors originate from a human donor with classical Hodgkin lymphoma. The CDR3 runs from the conserved cysteine through the conserved F or W. D genes are given only for firm matches. Size is stated for part of the rows, as once, few or many counts, or as a class when the clone is expanded.

d_gene,j_gene,v_gene,abundance,CDR3nt,CDR3aa
-,TRBJ1-5,TRBV27,-,TGTGCCAGGGGGATCGATGTAAATCAGCCCCAGCATTTT,CARGIDVNQPQHF
-,TRBJ2-3,TRBV7-9,-,TGTGCCAGCAACCTAAGGCTAGTGGTTGGAGATACGCAGTATTTT,CASNLRLVVGDTQYF
-,TRBJ2-7,TRBV5-4,-,TGTGCCAGCAGCTCCAACTACGAGCAGTACTTC,CASSSNYEQYF
-,TRBJ2-3,TRBV5-1,-,TGCGCCAGCGGTCCGGCGGGAAGGAGCACAGATACGCAGTATTTT,CASGPAGRSTDTQYF
-,TRBJ1-3,TRBV11-2,-,TGTGCCAGCAGCCTACAGACTCTCGGCTCTGGAAACACCATATATTTT,CASSLQTLGSGNTIYF
TRBD1,TRBJ2-2,TRBV2,-,TGTGCCAGCAGTTCACAGGGGATCGGGGAGCTGTTTTTT,CASSSQGIGELFF
-,TRBJ1-5,TRBV9,-,TGTGCCAGCAGCATAACAGGCAATCAGCCCCAGCATTTT,CASSITGNQPQHF
-,TRBJ2-5,TRBV18,-,TGTGCCAGCTCACCATACAGGGAAGAGACCCAGTACTTC,CASSPYREETQYF
-,TRBJ1-1,TRBV5-1,-,TGCGCCAGCAGCCTACAGGGAAGGTTGAGTGGCACTGAAGCTTTCTTT,CASSLQGRLSGTEAFF
-,TRBJ1-4,TRBV27,-,TGTGCCAGCAGTTTAGTAGGAGACGCGCTAACTAATGAAAAACTGTTTTTT,CASSLVGDALTNEKLFF
TRBD1,TRBJ1-1,TRBV19,-,TGTGCCAGTAGGCCAGGACAGGGGGCGATCACTGAAGCTTTCTTT,CASRPGQGAITEAFF
-,TRBJ1-2,TRBV6-1,few,TGTGCCAGTAGGGACGGAGAAAATGGCTACACCTTC,CASRDGENGYTF
-,TRBJ1-4,TRBV19,-,TGTGCCAGTAGTAACAGGGCTCAGGGGCGAGCTAATGAAAAACTGTTTTTT,CASSNRAQGRANEKLFF
TRBD1,TRBJ2-2,TRBV9,-,TGTGCCAGCACCTTGACAGGGAAAACCGGGGAGCTGTTTTTT,CASTLTGKTGELFF
-,TRBJ1-1,TRBV6-5,few,TGTGCCAGCAGTCGGCCTTCCCGGGCCACTGAAGCTTTCTTT,CASSRPSRATEAFF
TRBD1,TRBJ1-6,TRBV5-1,-,TGCGCCAGCAGCTTGGGACAGGGAGGCTCACCCCTCCACTTT,CASSLGQGGSPLHF
TRBD2,TRBJ2-3,TRBV5-1,-,TGCGCCAGCAGACTAGCGGGGGGGACAGATACGCAGTATTTT,CASRLAGGTDTQYF
-,TRBJ1-5,TRBV4-2,-,TGTGCCAGCAGCCGGGGCGAGGGTAACCCCCAGCATTTT,CASSRGEGNPQHF
-,TRBJ1-3,TRBV15,-,TGTGCCACCAGCAGAGATACAGGAAACACCATATATTTT,CATSRDTGNTIYF
-,TRBJ1-2,TRBV14,-,TGTGCCAGCAGCCAGAACAGGGTGGGAGGCTACACCTTC,CASSQNRVGGYTF
-,TRBJ1-2,TRBV30,-,TGTGCCTGGATCCGACGGGACGGCTTTTTGGGGAGCTACACCTTC,CAWIRRDGFLGSYTF
-,TRBJ1-2,TRBV25-1,-,TGTGCCAGCAGTGAATTTGACGGCAGGGGAAAGAATGGCTACACCTTC,CASSEFDGRGKNGYTF
TRBD1,TRBJ2-7,TRBV15,-,TGTGCCACCAGCAGAGAACGGAGACAGGGTTCCTACGAGCAGTACTTC,CATSRERRQGSYEQYF
-,TRBJ2-5,TRBV18,-,TGTGCCAGCTTACGCGGCGGGACCCAGTACTTC,CASLRGGTQYF
-,TRBJ1-1,TRBV30,few,TGTGCCTGGAGCAAGAACACTGAAGCTTTCTTT,CAWSKNTEAFF
-,TRBJ2-5,TRBV6-1,-,TGTGCCAGCAGGCTGGGGTTAGGAGAGACCCAGTACTTC,CASRLGLGETQYF
-,TRBJ2-7,TRBV9,-,TGTGCCAGCAGCGTAGGGACACCCCACTACGAGCAGTACTTC,CASSVGTPHYEQYF
-,TRBJ2-2,TRBV9,-,TGTGCCAGCAGCGTAGGCGGGTGGAGGAACACCGGGGAGCTGTTTTTT,CASSVGGWRNTGELFF
-,TRBJ2-2,TRBV5-1,-,TGCGCCAGCAGCTTTAACACCAAATCCACCGGGGAGCTGTTTTTT,CASSFNTKSTGELFF
-,TRBJ1-6,TRBV18,-,TGTGCCAGCTCACAGGACATCTATTCACCCCTCCACTTT,CASSQDIYSPLHF
-,TRBJ1-5,TRBV28,-,TGTGCCAGCAGTAAAGGGGGAGGGCGCAATCAGCCCCAGCATTTT,CASSKGGGRNQPQHF
-,TRBJ1-5,TRBV11-1,-,TGTGCCAGCAGCTCCAACCCTGGGGGCAATCAGCCCCAGCATTTT,CASSSNPGGNQPQHF
TRBD1,TRBJ2-3,TRBV10-3,-,TGTGCCATCAGGAGACAGGGGGAGTCAGATACGCAGTATTTT,CAIRRQGESDTQYF
-,TRBJ1-6,TRBV28,-,TGTGCCAGCAGTTTGGGTGGGCTCCTTAATTCACCCCTCCACTTT,CASSLGGLLNSPLHF
-,TRBJ1-2,TRBV19,-,TGTGCCAGTAGTATCGGGGCCCCACCCTATGGCTACACCTTC,CASSIGAPPYGYTF
TRBD1,TRBJ2-2,TRBV7-8,-,TGTGCCAGCAGCTTGACGGGACAGCCGAACACCGGGGAGCTGTTTTTT,CASSLTGQPNTGELFF
-,TRBJ2-3,TRBV9,-,TGTGCCAGCAGACGTGGGAATACGCAGTATTTT,CASRRGNTQYF
-,TRBJ2-7,TRBV5-4,-,TGTGCCAGCAGCTTGCCGGCAGGGAACTCCTACGAGCAGTACTTC,CASSLPAGNSYEQYF
-,TRBJ2-7,TRBV29-1,-,TGCAGCGTTGACACAGGTGGCTCCTACGAGCAGTACTTC,CSVDTGGSYEQYF